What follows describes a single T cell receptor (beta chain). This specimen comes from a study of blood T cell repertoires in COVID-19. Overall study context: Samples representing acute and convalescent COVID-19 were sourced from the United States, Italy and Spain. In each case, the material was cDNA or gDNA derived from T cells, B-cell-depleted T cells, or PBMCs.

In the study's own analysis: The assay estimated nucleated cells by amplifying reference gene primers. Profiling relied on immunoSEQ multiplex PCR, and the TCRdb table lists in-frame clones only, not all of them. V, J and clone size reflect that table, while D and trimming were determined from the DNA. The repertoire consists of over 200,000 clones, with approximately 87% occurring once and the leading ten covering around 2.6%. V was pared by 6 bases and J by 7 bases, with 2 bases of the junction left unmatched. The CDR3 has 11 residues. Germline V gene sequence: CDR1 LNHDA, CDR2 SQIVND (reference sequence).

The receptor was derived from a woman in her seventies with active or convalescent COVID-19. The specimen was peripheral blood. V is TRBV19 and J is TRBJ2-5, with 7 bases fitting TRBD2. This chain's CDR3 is CASSPGGTQYF. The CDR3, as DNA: TGTGCCAGTAGCCCGGGGGGGACCCAGTACTTC.